A selection of T cell receptor beta chains follows, all from one sample in a study of HIV-infected patients and healthy controls. TCRdb passed the 5' RACE reads through MiXCR, listing each CDR3 protein once. The sample lists approximately 9,700 distinct CDR3 sequences; 5.2% were seen once. Sequencing used blood, obtained before antiretroviral therapy. The receptors were sampled from an adult with HIV infection. The CDR3 runs from the conserved cysteine through the conserved F or W. A D gene is named only where the DNA matches it firmly. Clone size is given as how often the clone was seen (once, few, many) or a class if it is expanded.

d_gene,v_gene,abundance,j_gene,CDR3nt,CDR3aa
-,TRBV12-3/TRBV12-4,many,TRBJ2-2,TGTGCCAGCACCCTTCCCCAGGGTGTACCCGGGGAGCTGTTTTTT,CASTLPQGVPGELFF
-,TRBV6-5,many,TRBJ2-5,TGTGCCAGCAGTTACTCGATGGCAGGGGATCAAGAGACCCAGTACTTC,CASSYSMAGDQETQYF
TRBD1,TRBV5-8,few,TRBJ2-1,TGTGCCAGCAGCTTCTCCGGGACAGGGGTTTATGAGCAGTTCTTC,CASSFSGTGVYEQFF
-,TRBV29-1,few,TRBJ1-1,TGCAGCGTTGAAAATCAGGGGTCTTTGAACACTGAAGCTTTCTTT,CSVENQGSLNTEAFF
-,TRBV28,few,TRBJ1-2,TGTGCCAGCAGTTTTTTAAGTGGGGTCGGCTACACCTTC,CASSFLSGVGYTF
-,TRBV7-9,many,TRBJ1-1,TGTGCCAGCAGCTTAGGGGGGTCCACTGAAGCTTTCTTT,CASSLGGSTEAFF
TRBD2,TRBV5-1,many,TRBJ2-2,TGCGCCAGCAGTTCCTTCTTACTAGCGGGCCTGAACACCGGGGAGCTGTTTTTT,CASSSFLLAGLNTGELFF
-,TRBV7-2,many,TRBJ2-3,TGTGCCAGCAGCTTAGTAGGTGCCGGAGCGCCAGATACGCAGTATTTT,CASSLVGAGAPDTQYF
-,TRBV4-2,many,TRBJ2-7,TGTGCCAGCAGCCAAGAGTTGGGAGGACCCTACGAGCAGTACTTC,CASSQELGGPYEQYF
-,TRBV10-3,medium-sized,TRBJ2-1,TGTGCCACCGAAAACACTGGGAGAGGTGAGCAGTTCTTC,CATENTGRGEQFF
TRBD1,TRBV13,once,TRBJ1-1,TGTGCCAGCAGCCGGACCGGGACAGGGAAGACTGAAGCTTTCTTT,CASSRTGTGKTEAFF
-,TRBV5-6,many,TRBJ2-1,TGTGCCAGCAGCTTGGTTGGGGACAACACCTACAATGAGCAGTTCTTC,CASSLVGDNTYNEQFF
-,TRBV11-2,many,TRBJ2-5,TGTGCCAGCAGCTCCGGACAGGGAGGGGGCGGAGGGACCCAGTACTTC,CASSSGQGGGGGTQYF
-,TRBV6-5,few,TRBJ2-2,TGTGCCAGCAGTTACCAGGGGAGATTTTTAACCGGGGAGCTGTTTTTT,CASSYQGRFLTGELFF
TRBD2,TRBV20-1,many,TRBJ2-7,TGCAGTGCTAGAGATCCGGGGGGGGACTCCTACGAGCAGTACTTC,CSARDPGGDSYEQYF
-,TRBV28,many,TRBJ1-2,TGTGCCAGCAGTTTGGTAGTAAACTATGGCTACACCTTC,CASSLVVNYGYTF